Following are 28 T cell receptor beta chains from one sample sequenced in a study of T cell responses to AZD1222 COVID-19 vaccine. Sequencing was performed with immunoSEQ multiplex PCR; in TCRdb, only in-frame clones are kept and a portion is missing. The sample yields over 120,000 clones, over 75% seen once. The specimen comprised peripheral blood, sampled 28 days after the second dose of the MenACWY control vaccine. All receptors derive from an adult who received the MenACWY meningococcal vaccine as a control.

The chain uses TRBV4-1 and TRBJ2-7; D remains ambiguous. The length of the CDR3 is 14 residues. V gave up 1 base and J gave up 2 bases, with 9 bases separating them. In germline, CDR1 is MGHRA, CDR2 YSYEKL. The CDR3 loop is CASSQGSGAYEQYF. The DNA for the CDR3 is TGCGCCAGCAGCCAAGGAAGTGGAGCCTACGAGCAGTACTTC.

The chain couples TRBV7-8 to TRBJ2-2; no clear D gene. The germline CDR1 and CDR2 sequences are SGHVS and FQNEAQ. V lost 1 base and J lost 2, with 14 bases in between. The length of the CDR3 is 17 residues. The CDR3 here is CASSLVLGKTNTGELFF. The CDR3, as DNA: TGTGCCAGCAGCTTAGTTTTAGGAAAGACCAACACCGGGGAGCTGTTTTTT.

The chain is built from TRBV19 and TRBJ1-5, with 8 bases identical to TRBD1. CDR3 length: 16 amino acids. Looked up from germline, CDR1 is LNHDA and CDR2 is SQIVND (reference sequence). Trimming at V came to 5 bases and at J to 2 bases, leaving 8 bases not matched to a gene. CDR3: CASSPAHRGGNQPQHF. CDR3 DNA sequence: TGTGCCAGTAGTCCAGCCCACAGGGGGGGCAATCAGCCCCAGCATTTT.

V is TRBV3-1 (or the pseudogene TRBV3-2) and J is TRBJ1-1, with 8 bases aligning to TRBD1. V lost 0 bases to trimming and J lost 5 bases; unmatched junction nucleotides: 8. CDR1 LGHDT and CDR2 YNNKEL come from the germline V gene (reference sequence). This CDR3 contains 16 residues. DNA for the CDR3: TGTGCCAGCAGCCAAGAATATTCGGACAGGGATACTGAAGCTTTCTTT. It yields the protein CASSQEYSDRDTEAFF.

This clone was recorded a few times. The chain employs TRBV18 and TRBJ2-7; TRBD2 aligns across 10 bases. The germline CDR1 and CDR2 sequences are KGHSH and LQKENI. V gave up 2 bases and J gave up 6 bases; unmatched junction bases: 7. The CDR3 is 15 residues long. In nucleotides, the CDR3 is TGTGCCAGCTCACCAGCCAGCGGGAGGGCTCGCGAGCAGTACTTC. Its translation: CASSPASGRAREQYF.

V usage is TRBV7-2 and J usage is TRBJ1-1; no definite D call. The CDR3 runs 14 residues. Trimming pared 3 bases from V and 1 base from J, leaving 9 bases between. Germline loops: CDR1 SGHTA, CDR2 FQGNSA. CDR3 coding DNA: TGTGCCAGCAGCTTCAGCCACGCGAACACTGAAGCTTTCTTT. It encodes CASSFSHANTEAFF.

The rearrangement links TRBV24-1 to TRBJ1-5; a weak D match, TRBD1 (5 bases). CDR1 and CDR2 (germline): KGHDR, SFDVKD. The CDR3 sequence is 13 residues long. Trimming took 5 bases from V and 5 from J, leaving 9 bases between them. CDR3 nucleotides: TGTGCCACCAGTGCAGAAGGGGATCAGCCCCAGCATTTT. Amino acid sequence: CATSAEGDQPQHF.

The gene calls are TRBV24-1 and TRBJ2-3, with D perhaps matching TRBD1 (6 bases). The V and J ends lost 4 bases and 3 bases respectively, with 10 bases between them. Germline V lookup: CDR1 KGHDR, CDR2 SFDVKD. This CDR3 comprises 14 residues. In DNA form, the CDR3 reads TGTGCCACCAGTGACAGGGGACCAACAGATACGCAGTATTTT. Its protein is CATSDRGPTDTQYF.

This CDR3 reads CASRIPGGETQYF. The CDR3 region has the DNA TGTGCCAGCAGAATTCCGGGCGGAGAGACCCAGTACTTC. The rearrangement uses TRBV13 and TRBJ2-5; D call uncertain. The germline gives CDR1 PRHDT, CDR2 FYEKMQ (reference sequence). The CDR3 consists of 13 residues. Trimming pared 6 bases from V and 4 bases from J, leaving 12 bases between.

Here the CDR3 DNA reads TGTGCCAGCAGCCGACGACAGGGAACTCACTACGAGCAGTACTTC. Protein: CASSRRQGTHYEQYF. The chain employs TRBV5-4 and TRBJ2-7; 7 bases line up with TRBD1. The germline CDR1 and CDR2 sequences are SGHNT and YYREEE (reference sequence). This CDR3 region has 15 residues. J gave up 3 bases and V 4 bases, and 10 bases lay outside the gene matches.

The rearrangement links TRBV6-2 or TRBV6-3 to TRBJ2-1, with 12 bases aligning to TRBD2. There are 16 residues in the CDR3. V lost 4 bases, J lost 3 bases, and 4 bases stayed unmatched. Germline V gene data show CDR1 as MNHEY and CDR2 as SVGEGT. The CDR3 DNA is TGTGCCAGCAGTTTAGGACTAGCGGGGAACTACAATGAGCAGTTCTTC. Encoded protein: CASSLGLAGNYNEQFF.

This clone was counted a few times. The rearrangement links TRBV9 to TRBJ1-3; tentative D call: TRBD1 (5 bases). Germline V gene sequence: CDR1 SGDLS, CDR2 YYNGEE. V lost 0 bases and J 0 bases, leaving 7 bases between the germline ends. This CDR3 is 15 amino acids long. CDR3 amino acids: CASSVETGSGNTIYF. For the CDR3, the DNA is TGTGCCAGCAGCGTAGAAACAGGCTCTGGAAACACCATATATTTT.

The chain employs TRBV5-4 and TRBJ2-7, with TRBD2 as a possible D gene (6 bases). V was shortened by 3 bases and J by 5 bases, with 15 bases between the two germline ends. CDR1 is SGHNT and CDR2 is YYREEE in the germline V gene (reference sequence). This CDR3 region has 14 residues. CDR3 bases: TGTGCCAGCAGCTGGGCGGGGCGGACGGACGAGCAGTACTTC. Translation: CASSWAGRTDEQYF.

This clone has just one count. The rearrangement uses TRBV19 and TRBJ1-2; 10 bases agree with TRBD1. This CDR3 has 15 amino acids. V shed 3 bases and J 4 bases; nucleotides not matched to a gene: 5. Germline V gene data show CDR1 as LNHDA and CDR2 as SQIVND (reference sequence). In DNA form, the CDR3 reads TGTGCCAGTAGTATTGGAGGGACAGGGGCCTATGGCTACACCTTC. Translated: CASSIGGTGAYGYTF.

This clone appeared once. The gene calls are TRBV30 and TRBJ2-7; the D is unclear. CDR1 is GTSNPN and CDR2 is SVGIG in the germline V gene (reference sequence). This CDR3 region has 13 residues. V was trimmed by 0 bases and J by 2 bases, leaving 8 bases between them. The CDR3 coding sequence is TGTGCCTGGAGTGTCGGTGGTCCCTACGAGCAGTACTTC. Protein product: CAWSVGGPYEQYF.

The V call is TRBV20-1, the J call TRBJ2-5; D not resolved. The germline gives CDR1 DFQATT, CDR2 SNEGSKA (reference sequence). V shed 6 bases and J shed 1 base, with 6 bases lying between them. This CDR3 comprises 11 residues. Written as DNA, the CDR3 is TGCAGTGCCTCCCCCCAAGAGACCCAGTACTTC. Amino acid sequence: CSASPQETQYF.

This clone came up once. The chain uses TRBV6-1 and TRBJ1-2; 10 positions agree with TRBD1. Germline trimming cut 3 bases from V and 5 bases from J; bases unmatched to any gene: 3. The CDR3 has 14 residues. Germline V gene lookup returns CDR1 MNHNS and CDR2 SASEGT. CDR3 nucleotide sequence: TGTGCCAGCAGTGAGCCGGGACAGGGGTATGGCTACACCTTC. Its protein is CASSEPGQGYGYTF.

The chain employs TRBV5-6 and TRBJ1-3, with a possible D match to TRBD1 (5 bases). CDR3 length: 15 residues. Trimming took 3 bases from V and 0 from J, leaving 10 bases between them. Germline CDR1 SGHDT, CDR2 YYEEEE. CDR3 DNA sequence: TGTGCCAGCAGCTCGACAGATTTCTCTGGAAACACCATATATTTT. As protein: CASSSTDFSGNTIYF.

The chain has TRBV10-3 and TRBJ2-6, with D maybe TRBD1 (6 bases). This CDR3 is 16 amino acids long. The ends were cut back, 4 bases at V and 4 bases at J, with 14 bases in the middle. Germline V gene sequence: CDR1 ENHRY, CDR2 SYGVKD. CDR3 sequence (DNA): TGTGCCATCAGTGGGGACATCGGCGTGGGGGCCAACGTCCTGACTTTC. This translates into CAISGDIGVGANVLTF.

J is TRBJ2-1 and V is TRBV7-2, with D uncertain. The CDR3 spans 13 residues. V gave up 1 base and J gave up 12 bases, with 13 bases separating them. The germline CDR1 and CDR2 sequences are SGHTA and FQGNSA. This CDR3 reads CASSLEQQVGQFF. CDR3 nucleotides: TGTGCCAGCAGCTTAGAGCAGCAGGTTGGGCAGTTCTTC.

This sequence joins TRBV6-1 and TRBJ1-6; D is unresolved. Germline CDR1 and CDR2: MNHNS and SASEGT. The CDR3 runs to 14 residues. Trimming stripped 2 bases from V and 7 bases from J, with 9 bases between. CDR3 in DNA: TGTGCCAGCAGTGAATTTGGGCCGAATTCACCCCTCCACTTT. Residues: CASSEFGPNSPLHF.

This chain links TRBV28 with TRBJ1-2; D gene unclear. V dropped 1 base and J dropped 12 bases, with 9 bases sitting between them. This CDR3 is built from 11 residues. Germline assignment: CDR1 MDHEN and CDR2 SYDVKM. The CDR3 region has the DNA TGTGCCAGCAGTTTATTTACACAGCACACCTTC. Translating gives CASSLFTQHTF.

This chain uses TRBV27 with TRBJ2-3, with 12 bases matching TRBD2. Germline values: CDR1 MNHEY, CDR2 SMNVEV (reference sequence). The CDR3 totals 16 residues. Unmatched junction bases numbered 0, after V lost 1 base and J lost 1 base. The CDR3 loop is CASSLWTSGGTDTQYF. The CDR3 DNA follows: TGTGCCAGCAGTTTATGGACTAGCGGGGGCACAGATACGCAGTATTTT.

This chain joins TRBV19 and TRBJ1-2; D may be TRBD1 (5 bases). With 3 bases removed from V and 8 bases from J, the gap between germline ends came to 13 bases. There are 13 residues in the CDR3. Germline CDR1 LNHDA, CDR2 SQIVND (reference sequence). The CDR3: CASSMRQILGYTF. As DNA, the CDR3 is TGTGCCAGTAGTATGCGACAGATCCTCGGCTACACCTTC.

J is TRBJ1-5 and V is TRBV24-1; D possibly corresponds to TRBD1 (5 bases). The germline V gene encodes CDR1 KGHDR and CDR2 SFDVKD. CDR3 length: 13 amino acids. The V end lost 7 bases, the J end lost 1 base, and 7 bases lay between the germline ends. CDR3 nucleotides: TGTGCCACCAGCCAGGGAAGCAATCAGCCCCAGCATTTT. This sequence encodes CATSQGSNQPQHF.

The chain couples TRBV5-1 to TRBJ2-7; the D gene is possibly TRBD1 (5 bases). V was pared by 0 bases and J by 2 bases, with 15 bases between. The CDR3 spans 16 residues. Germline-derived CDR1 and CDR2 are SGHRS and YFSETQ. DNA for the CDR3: TGCGCCAGCAGCTTGGTCCCAGGGCCAACCCCCTACGAGCAGTACTTC. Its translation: CASSLVPGPTPYEQYF.

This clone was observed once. The CDR3 reads CASSRHGPLNSPLHF. CDR3 in DNA: TGTGCCAGCAGCCGGCATGGGCCACTCAATTCACCCCTCCACTTT. V and J are TRBV7-2 and TRBJ1-6, with unresolved D. There are 15 residues in the CDR3. The V end lost 5 bases, the J end lost 7 bases, and 15 bases lay between the germline ends. The V gene's germline CDR1 is SGHTA and CDR2 FQGNSA.

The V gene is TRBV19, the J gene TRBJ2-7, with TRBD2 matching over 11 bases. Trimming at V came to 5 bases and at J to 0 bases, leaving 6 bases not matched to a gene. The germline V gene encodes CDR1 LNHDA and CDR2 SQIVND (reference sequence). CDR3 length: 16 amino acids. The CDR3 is CASSGRTSGRSYEQYF. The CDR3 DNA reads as TGTGCCAGTAGTGGGAGGACTAGCGGGCGCTCCTACGAGCAGTACTTC.